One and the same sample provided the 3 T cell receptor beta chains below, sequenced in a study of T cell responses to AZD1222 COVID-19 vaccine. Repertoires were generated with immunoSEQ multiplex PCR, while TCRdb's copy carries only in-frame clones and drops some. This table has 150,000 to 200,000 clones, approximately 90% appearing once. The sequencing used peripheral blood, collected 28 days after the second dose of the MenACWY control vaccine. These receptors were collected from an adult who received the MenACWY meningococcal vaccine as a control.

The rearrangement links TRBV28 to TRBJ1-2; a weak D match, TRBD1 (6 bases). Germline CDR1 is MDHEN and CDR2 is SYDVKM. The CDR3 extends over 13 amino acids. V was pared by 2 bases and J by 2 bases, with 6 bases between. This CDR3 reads CASSLDRNYGYTF. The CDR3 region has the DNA TGTGCCAGCAGTTTAGACAGGAACTATGGCTACACCTTC.

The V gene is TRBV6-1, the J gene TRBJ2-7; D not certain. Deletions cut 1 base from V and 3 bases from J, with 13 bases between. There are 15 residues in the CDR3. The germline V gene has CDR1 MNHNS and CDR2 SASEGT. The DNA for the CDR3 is TGTGCCAGCAGTGAAGAACCAGCCTACCTCTACGAGCAGTACTTC. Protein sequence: CASSEEPAYLYEQYF.

CDR3 DNA sequence: TGTGCCAGCAGTCTGAGACAGGGGGCGCGGTACGAGCAGTACTTC. Its translation: CASSLRQGARYEQYF. J is TRBJ2-7 and V is TRBV7-8; 10 bases align to TRBD1. Germline V gives CDR1 SGHVS, CDR2 FQNEAQ. This CDR3 region has 15 residues. Germline trimming cut 6 bases from V and 4 bases from J; bases unmatched to any gene: 9.